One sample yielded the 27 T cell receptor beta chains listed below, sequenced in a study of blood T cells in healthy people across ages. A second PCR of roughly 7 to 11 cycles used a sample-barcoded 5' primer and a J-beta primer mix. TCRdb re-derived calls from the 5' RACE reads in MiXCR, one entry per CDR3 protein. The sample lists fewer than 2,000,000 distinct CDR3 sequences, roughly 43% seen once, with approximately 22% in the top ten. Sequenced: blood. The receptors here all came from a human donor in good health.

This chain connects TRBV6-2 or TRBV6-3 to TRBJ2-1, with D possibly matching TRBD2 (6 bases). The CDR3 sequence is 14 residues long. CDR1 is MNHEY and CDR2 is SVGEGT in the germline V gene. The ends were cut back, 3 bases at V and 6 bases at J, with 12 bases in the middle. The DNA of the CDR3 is TGTGCCAGCAGTTATGTGCGGGGAACCAATGAGCAGTTCTTC. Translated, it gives CASSYVRGTNEQFF.

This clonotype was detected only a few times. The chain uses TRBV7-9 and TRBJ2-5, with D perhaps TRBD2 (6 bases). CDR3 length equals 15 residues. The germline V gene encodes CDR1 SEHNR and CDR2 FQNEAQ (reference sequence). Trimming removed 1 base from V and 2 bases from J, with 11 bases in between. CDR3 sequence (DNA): TGTGCCAGCAGCTTAGGCGGGGACGGGCAAGAGACCCAGTACTTC. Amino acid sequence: CASSLGGDGQETQYF.

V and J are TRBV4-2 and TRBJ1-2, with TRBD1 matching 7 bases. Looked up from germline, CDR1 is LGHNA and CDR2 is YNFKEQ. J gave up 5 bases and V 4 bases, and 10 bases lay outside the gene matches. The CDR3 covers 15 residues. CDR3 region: CASSPTRDSPYGYTF. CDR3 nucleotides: TGTGCCAGCAGCCCCACCCGGGACAGCCCTTATGGCTACACCTTC.

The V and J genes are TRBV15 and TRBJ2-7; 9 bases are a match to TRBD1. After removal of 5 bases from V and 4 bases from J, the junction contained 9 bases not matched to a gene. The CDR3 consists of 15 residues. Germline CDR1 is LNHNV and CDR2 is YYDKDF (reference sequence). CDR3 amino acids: CATSQGQGIMYEQYF. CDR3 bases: TGTGCCACCAGCCAAGGACAGGGGATCATGTACGAGCAGTACTTC.

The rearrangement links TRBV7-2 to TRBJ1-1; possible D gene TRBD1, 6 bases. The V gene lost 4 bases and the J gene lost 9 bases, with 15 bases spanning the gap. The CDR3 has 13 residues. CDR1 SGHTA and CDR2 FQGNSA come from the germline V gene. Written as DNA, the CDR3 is TGTGCCAGCAGCTCACCCCAGGACAGTAAAGCTTTCTTT. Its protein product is CASSSPQDSKAFF.

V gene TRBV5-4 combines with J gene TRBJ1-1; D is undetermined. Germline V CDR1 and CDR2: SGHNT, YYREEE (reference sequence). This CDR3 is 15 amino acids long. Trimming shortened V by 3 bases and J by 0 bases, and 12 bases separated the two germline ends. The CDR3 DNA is TGTGCCAGCAGCTGGGGAAGAGGGATGAACACTGAAGCTTTCTTT. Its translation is CASSWGRGMNTEAFF.

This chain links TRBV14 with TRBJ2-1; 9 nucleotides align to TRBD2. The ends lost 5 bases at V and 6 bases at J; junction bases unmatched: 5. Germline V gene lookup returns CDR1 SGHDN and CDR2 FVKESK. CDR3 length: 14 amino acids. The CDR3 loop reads CASSKGLASNEQFF. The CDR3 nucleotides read TGTGCCAGCAGCAAGGGACTAGCTTCCAATGAGCAGTTCTTC.

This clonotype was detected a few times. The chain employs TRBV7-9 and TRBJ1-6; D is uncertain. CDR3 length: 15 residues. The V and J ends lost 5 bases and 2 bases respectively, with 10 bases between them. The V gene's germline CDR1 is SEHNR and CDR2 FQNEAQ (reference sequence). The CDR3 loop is CASSPRSTYNSPLHF. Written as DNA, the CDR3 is TGTGCCAGCAGCCCCAGGTCCACCTATAATTCACCCCTCCACTTT.

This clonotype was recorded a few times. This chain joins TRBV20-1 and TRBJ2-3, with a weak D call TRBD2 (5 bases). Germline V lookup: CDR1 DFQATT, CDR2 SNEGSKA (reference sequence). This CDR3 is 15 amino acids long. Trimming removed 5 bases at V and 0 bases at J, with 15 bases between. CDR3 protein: CSADDGSTSTDTQYF. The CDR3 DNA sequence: TGCAGTGCTGACGATGGGAGTACTAGCACAGATACGCAGTATTTT.

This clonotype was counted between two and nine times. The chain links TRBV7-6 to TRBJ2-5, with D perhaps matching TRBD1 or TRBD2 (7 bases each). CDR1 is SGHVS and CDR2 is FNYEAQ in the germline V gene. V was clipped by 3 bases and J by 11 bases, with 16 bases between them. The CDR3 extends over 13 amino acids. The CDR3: CASSLGGTVEQYF. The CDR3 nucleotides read TGTGCCAGCAGCTTGGGGGGGACAGTAGAGCAGTACTTC.

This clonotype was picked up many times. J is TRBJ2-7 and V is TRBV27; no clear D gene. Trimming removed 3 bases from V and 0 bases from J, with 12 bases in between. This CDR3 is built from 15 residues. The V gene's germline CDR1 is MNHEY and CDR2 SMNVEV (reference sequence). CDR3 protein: CASSFRHSHSYEQYF. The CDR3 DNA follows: TGTGCCAGCAGTTTCAGACACTCGCACTCCTACGAGCAGTACTTC.

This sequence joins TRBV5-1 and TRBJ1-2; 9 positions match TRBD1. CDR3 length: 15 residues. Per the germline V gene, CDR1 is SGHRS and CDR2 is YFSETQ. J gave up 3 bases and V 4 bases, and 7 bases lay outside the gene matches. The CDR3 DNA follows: TGCGCCAGCAGCCCAATAACAGGGGGCGACTATGGCTACACCTTC. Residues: CASSPITGGDYGYTF. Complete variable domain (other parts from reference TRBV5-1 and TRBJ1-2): KAGVTQTPRYLIKTRGQQVTLSCSPISGHRSVSWYQQTPGQGLQFLFEYFSETQRNKGNFPGRFSGRQFSNSRSEMNVSTLELGDSALYLCASSPITGGDYGYTFGSGTRLTVV.

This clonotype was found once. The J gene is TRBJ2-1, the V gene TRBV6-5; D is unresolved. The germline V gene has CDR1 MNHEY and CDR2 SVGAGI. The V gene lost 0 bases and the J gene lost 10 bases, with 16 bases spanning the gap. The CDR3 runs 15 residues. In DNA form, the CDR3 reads TGTGCCAGCAGTTACTCGATAGGTACCTGCAACGAGCAGTTCTTC. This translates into CASSYSIGTCNEQFF.

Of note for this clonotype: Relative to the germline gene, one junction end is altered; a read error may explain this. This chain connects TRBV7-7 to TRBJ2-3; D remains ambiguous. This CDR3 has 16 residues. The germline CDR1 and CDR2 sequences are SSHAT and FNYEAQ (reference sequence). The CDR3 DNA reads TGTGCTAGCAGCTTAGGAGCACATGGACCCACAGATACGCAGTATTTT. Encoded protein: CASSLGAHGPTDTQYF.

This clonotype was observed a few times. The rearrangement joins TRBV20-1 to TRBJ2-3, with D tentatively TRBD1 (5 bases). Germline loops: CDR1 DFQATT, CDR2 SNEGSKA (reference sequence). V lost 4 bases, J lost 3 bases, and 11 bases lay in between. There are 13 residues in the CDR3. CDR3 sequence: CSATRQLTDTQYF. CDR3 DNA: TGCAGTGCTACTAGACAGTTAACAGATACGCAGTATTTT.

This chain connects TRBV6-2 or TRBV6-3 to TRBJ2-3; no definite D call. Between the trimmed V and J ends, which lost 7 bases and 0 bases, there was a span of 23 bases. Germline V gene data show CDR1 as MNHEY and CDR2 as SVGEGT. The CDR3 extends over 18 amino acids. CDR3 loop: CASNPYGPAAPSTDTQYF. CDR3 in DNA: TGTGCCAGCAATCCCTATGGCCCAGCAGCACCTAGCACAGATACGCAGTATTTT.

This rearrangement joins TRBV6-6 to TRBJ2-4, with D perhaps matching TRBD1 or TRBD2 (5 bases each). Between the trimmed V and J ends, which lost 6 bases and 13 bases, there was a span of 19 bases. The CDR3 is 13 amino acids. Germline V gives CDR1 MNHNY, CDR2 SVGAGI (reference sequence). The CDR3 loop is CASSRPQGAEQYF. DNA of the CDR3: TGTGCCAGCAGCCGACCGCAGGGAGCTGAGCAGTACTTC.

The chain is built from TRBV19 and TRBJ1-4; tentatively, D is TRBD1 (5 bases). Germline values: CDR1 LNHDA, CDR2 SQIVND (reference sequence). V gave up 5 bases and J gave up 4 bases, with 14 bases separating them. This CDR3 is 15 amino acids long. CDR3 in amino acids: CASSSGLTFNEKLFF. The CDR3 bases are TGTGCCAGTAGTTCGGGACTGACTTTTAATGAAAAACTGTTTTTT.

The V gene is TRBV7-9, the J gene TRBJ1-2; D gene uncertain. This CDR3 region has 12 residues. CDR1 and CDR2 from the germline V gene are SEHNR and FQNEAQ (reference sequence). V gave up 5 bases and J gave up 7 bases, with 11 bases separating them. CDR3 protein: CASSPDLSGYTF. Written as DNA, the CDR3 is TGTGCCAGCAGCCCTGACCTAAGTGGCTACACCTTC.

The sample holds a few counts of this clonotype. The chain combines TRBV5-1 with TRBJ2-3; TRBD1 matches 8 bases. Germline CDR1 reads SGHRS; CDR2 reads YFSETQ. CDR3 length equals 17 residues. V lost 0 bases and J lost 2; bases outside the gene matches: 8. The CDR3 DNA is TGCGCCAGCAGCTTGGGTTATCAGGGGGCTTCCACAGATACGCAGTATTTT. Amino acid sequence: CASSLGYQGASTDTQYF.

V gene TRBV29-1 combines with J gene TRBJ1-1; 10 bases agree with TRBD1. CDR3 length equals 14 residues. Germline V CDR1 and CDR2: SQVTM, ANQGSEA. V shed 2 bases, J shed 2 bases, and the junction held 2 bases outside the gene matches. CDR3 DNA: TGCAGCGTTGAAAGGGACAGGGGTAACACTGAAGCTTTCTTT. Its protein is CSVERDRGNTEAFF.

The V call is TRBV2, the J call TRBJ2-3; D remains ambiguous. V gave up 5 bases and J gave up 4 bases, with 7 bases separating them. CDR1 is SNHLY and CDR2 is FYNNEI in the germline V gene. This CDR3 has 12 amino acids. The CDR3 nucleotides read TGTGCCAGCAGTCCCATGGCAGATACGCAGTATTTT. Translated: CASSPMADTQYF.

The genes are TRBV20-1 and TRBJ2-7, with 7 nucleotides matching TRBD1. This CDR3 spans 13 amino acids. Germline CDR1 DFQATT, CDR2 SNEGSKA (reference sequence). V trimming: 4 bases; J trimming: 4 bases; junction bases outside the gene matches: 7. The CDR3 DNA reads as TGCAGTGCTATCGCGGACAGGAAATACGAGCAGTACTTC. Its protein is CSAIADRKYEQYF.

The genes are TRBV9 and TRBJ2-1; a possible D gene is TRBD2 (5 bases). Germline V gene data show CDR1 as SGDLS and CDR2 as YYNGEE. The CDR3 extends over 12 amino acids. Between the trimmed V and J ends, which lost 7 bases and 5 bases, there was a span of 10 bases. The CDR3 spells CASSEVDNEQFF. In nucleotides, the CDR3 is TGTGCCAGCTCGGAGGTAGACAATGAGCAGTTCTTC.

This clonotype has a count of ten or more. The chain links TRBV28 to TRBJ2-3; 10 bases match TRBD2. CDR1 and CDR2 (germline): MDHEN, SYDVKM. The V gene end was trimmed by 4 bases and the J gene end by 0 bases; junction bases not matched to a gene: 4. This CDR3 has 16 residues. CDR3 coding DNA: TGTGCCAGCAGTTCCGGACTAGCGGCTAGCACAGATACGCAGTATTTT. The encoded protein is CASSSGLAASTDTQYF.

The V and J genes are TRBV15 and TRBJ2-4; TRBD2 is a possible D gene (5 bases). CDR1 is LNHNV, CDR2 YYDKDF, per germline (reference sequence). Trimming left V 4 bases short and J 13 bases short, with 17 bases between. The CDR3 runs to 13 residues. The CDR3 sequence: CATSNLAYNEQYF. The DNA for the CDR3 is TGTGCCACCAGCAATCTAGCCTACAATGAGCAGTACTTC.

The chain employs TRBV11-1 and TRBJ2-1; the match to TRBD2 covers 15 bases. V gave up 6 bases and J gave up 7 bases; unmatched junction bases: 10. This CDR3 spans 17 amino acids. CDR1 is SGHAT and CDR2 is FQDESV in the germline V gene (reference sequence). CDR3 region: CASSSFTGTSGGNEQFF. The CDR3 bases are TGTGCCAGCAGTTCGTTTACCGGGACTAGCGGGGGGAATGAGCAGTTCTTC.